Listed below are T cell receptor beta chains from one sample, sequenced in a study of preoperative IRX-2 immunotherapy in early breast cancer. Produced via immunoSEQ multiplex PCR; TCRdb's table is partial and in-frame only. The sample lists around 62,000 clones; roughly 95% were seen once. This sample was gathered from a patient treated with IRX-2 immunotherapy. These receptors were collected from a human donor with breast cancer. Both conserved end residues are part of each CDR3. The D gene is left open where the match is weak. Clone size is not always given. Where it is, it says once, few, many or a class for expanded clones.

d_call: -
j_call: TRBJ1-2
cdr3_length: 14
clone_size: once
v_call: TRBV5-1
cdr3_aa: CASSPRTSDYGYTF
cdr3_nt: TGCGCCAGCAGCCCCAGGACGTCAGACTATGGCTACACCTTC

d_call: TRBD1
j_call: TRBJ2-2
cdr3_length: 15
clone_size: once
v_call: TRBV13
cdr3_aa: CASSEGQGNTGELFF
cdr3_nt: TGTGCCAGCAGCGAGGGACAGGGAAACACCGGGGAGCTGTTTTTT

d_call: -
j_call: TRBJ1-1
cdr3_length: 13
clone_size: once
v_call: TRBV2
cdr3_aa: CASSEFVGTEAFF
cdr3_nt: TGTGCCAGCAGTGAATTTGTGGGCACTGAAGCTTTCTTT

d_call: -
j_call: TRBJ2-1
cdr3_length: 16
clone_size: -
v_call: TRBV5-1
cdr3_aa: CASSLNLAGIDFEQFF
cdr3_nt: TGCGCCAGCAGCTTGAATCTGGCGGGCATCGACTTTGAGCAGTTCTTC

d_call: TRBD2
j_call: TRBJ2-1
cdr3_length: 15
clone_size: -
v_call: TRBV7-9
cdr3_aa: CASSFGGYGYNEQFF
cdr3_nt: TGTGCCAGCAGCTTCGGGGGGTATGGCTACAATGAGCAGTTCTTC

d_call: -
j_call: TRBJ1-5
cdr3_length: 12
clone_size: -
v_call: TRBV7-8
cdr3_aa: CASSLDAQPQHF
cdr3_nt: TGTGCCAGCAGCTTAGACGCTCAGCCCCAGCATTTT

d_call: -
j_call: TRBJ1-4
cdr3_length: 15
clone_size: -
v_call: TRBV27
cdr3_aa: CASSFLGGFEEKLFF
cdr3_nt: TGTGCCAGCAGTTTCCTTGGGGGGTTCGAAGAAAAACTGTTTTTT

d_call: -
j_call: TRBJ1-1
cdr3_length: 14
clone_size: -
v_call: TRBV6-6
cdr3_aa: CASSYSPHNTEAFF
cdr3_nt: TGTGCCAGCAGTTACTCGCCCCATAACACTGAAGCTTTCTTT

d_call: TRBD1
j_call: TRBJ1-3
cdr3_length: 15
clone_size: -
v_call: TRBV28
cdr3_aa: CASSPRQGAGSTIYF
cdr3_nt: TGTGCCAGCAGTCCAAGACAGGGTGCTGGAAGCACCATATATTTT

d_call: -
j_call: TRBJ2-2
cdr3_length: 14
clone_size: -
v_call: TRBV5-1
cdr3_aa: CASSFGRGTGELFF
cdr3_nt: TGCGCCAGCAGCTTTGGCAGGGGCACCGGGGAGCTGTTTTTT

d_call: -
j_call: TRBJ2-1
cdr3_length: 12
clone_size: -
v_call: TRBV6-6
cdr3_aa: CASSTEQGGQFF
cdr3_nt: TGTGCCAGCAGTACGGAGCAGGGTGGGCAGTTCTTC

d_call: TRBD1
j_call: TRBJ1-2
cdr3_length: 14
clone_size: -
v_call: TRBV19
cdr3_aa: CASSTSGTGKGYTF
cdr3_nt: TGTGCCAGTAGTACCTCCGGGACAGGGAAGGGCTACACCTTC

d_call: TRBD2
j_call: TRBJ2-2
cdr3_length: 15
clone_size: once
v_call: TRBV7-2
cdr3_aa: CASSLNGGDTGELFF
cdr3_nt: TGTGCCAGCAGCTTAAATGGGGGGGACACCGGGGAGCTGTTTTTT

d_call: -
j_call: TRBJ1-1
cdr3_length: 14
clone_size: -
v_call: TRBV7-9
cdr3_aa: CASSLVGSDTEAFF
cdr3_nt: TGTGCCAGCAGCTTAGTAGGGAGCGACACTGAAGCTTTCTTT

d_call: TRBD2
j_call: TRBJ2-3
cdr3_length: 15
clone_size: -
v_call: TRBV6-5
cdr3_aa: CASSYTGGSADTQYF
cdr3_nt: TGTGCCAGCAGTTATACGGGGGGTAGCGCAGATACGCAGTATTTT

d_call: -
j_call: TRBJ1-1
cdr3_length: 13
clone_size: -
v_call: TRBV27
cdr3_aa: CASSLWDGGEAFF
cdr3_nt: TGTGCCAGCAGTTTATGGGATGGGGGTGAAGCTTTCTTT

d_call: -
j_call: TRBJ1-2
cdr3_length: 15
clone_size: -
v_call: TRBV30
cdr3_aa: CAWGGRRALNYGYTF
cdr3_nt: TGTGCCTGGGGTGGACGGAGGGCTCTTAACTATGGCTACACCTTC

d_call: -
j_call: TRBJ2-7
cdr3_length: 13
clone_size: -
v_call: TRBV18
cdr3_aa: CASSRDSLYEQYF
cdr3_nt: TGTGCCAGCTCACGAGACAGTCTCTACGAGCAGTACTTC

d_call: TRBD1
j_call: TRBJ2-4
cdr3_length: 12
clone_size: -
v_call: TRBV28
cdr3_aa: CASSSSRDRGHF
cdr3_nt: TGTGCCAGCAGTTCCAGCCGGGACAGGGGTCACTTC

d_call: -
j_call: TRBJ1-5
cdr3_length: 13
clone_size: -
v_call: TRBV7-2
cdr3_aa: CASSWAGSQPQHF
cdr3_nt: TGTGCCAGCAGCTGGGCGGGTAGTCAGCCCCAGCATTTT